This T cell receptor beta chain was documented in a study of cytomegalovirus exposure and HLA in healthy donors. Overall study results and limits: In an earlier analysis, most TCR beta V segments were productive about 87% or about 30% of the time. When a later analysis compared HLA-associated TCR beta chains with equally common others, the HLA-associated chains turned out to be more clonally expanded and to have lower generation probabilities.

PCR was performed using 60 Vbeta and 13 Jbeta primers. Sequencing was performed with immunoSEQ multiplex PCR; in TCRdb, only in-frame clones are kept and a portion is missing. The sample holds about 120,000 clones, roughly 70% seen once. In the case of this clone: What it binds is not known.

Germline assignment: CDR1 SGDLS and CDR2 YYNGEE. V was clipped by 4 bases and J by 2 bases; unmatched bases: 9. This CDR3 has 17 amino acids. The TCR comes from a woman in her late teens or twenties in good health and CMV-seronegative. The sequencing sample was made of PBMCs. The V call is TRBV9, the J call TRBJ2-2, with 9 bases fitting TRBD1. The CDR3 here is CASSLDRGGLNTGELFF. Written as DNA, the CDR3 is TGTGCCAGCAGCCTAGACAGGGGGGGGTTAAACACCGGGGAGCTGTTTTTT.